This T cell receptor (beta chain) is drawn from a study of identical twins. General study results and limits: Cross-sectional statistical analysis, not tracking of the same donors, underpinned the conclusions. Memory repertoires showed no such pattern, whereas abundant cord blood beta clonotypes carried fewer insertions.

In the case of this clonotype: Antigen specificity is unknown.

In germline, CDR1 is SGHAT, CDR2 FQNNGV. This CDR3 has 15 residues. V was trimmed by 5 bases and J by 4 bases, leaving 15 bases between them. TCRdb reprocessed the 5' RACE reads via MiXCR and lists one record per CDR3 protein. Of more than 400,000 distinct CDR3 sequences in the sample, 12% to 15% were seen once. This sample was shared with a second study, whose subject was yellow fever vaccine responses in identical twins.

Sequencing was performed on CD4+ T cells sorted from blood. The chain combines TRBV11-2 with TRBJ2-1, with a possible D match to TRBD1 (6 bases). This clonotype originated in a woman aged 18 to 35 in good health. In DNA, the CDR3 is TGTGCCAGCAGCACTAGAGGACAGACGTACAATGAGCAGTTCTTC. The encoded protein is CASSTRGQTYNEQFF.